The clone carrying this TCR beta chain has at least ten counts. Antigen: not known. The sample originates from a study of CD8 T cells in ankylosing spondylitis. With molecular barcodes, quantitative 5'-RACE was used to make the TCR beta libraries. TCRdb re-called the 5' RACE reads with MiXCR, one entry per CDR3 protein. The sample contains more than 400,000 distinct CDR3 sequences, roughly 5.3% of which appear only once. This CDR3 region has 12 residues. The ends were cut back, 2 bases at V and 8 bases at J, with 7 bases in the middle. Germline assignment: CDR1 SGHTA and CDR2 FQGNSA. Study outcomes and limitations: Disease-linked clones bore a CD8+ phenotype, appearing relatively rarely in peripheral blood. The study identified a TCR beta motif of roughly eight highly homologous variants that appeared characteristic of ankylosing spondylitis blood.

The genes are TRBV7-2 and TRBJ2-1, with D maybe TRBD2 (6 bases). The material sequenced was blood, either unsorted or a sorted T cell fraction (not recorded which). The sequence was obtained from a male donor with ankylosing spondylitis. The CDR3 loop is CASSLWGDEQFF. The CDR3 DNA follows: TGTGCCAGCAGCTTATGGGGGGATGAGCAGTTCTTC.